This is a list of T cell receptor beta chains from one sample in a study of immune evolution from preneoplasia to lung adenocarcinoma. Sequenced by immunoSEQ multiplex PCR; TCRdb stores in-frame clones only, minus some. The table has thousands of clones, about 86% seen once. Sequencing was carried out using FFPE invasive lung adenocarcinoma tissue. These receptor sequences come from a person between 50 and 60 years old with lung adenocarcinoma. CDR3s include the opening cysteine and the closing phenylalanine or tryptophan. A D gene is named only where the DNA matches it firmly. Not every row has a clone size; where given, it reads once, few, many or a size class.

CDR3aa,CDR3nt,j_gene,v_gene,d_gene,abundance
CASSDAGRDEQYF,TGCGCCAGCAGTGATGCAGGGCGGGACGAGCAGTACTTC,TRBJ2-7,TRBV10-1,-,-
CASSLPGRSGEKLFF,TGTGCCAGCAGCTTACCCGGTCGTTCGGGAGAAAAACTGTTTTTT,TRBJ1-4,TRBV7-9,-,-
CASTQQGSTGELFF,TGTGCCAGCACGCAGCAGGGAAGCACCGGGGAGCTGTTTTTT,TRBJ2-2,TRBV6-5,-,few
CATSRGQGLTDTQYF,TGTGCCACCAGCAGAGGACAGGGGCTGACAGATACGCAGTATTTT,TRBJ2-3,TRBV15,TRBD1,-
CASSQERTRGILTGELFF,TGCGCCAGCAGCCAAGAAAGAACTCGGGGTATACTCACCGGGGAGCTGTTTTTT,TRBJ2-2,TRBV4-1,-,-
CASSLVRAGVDNEQFF,TGTGCCAGCAGCTTAGTGCGAGCGGGAGTAGATAATGAGCAGTTCTTC,TRBJ2-1,TRBV7-8,TRBD2,-
CASSPLDAGEAFF,TGTGCCAGCTCACCATTAGACGCGGGGGAAGCTTTCTTT,TRBJ1-1,TRBV18,-,-
CAWRGGGSYNSPLHF,TGTGCCTGGCGAGGGGGGGGCTCCTATAATTCACCCCTCCACTTT,TRBJ1-6,TRBV30,-,few
CAWKFQGARVGELFF,TGTGCCTGGAAGTTTCAGGGGGCGCGGGTCGGGGAGCTGTTTTTT,TRBJ2-2,TRBV30,TRBD1,-
CASSIMGQSTDTQYF,TGTGCCAGTAGTATAATGGGGCAGTCCACAGATACGCAGTATTTT,TRBJ2-3,TRBV19,-,-
CASSIQGAITDTQYF,TGTGCCAGCAGCATACAGGGGGCTATCACAGATACGCAGTATTTT,TRBJ2-3,TRBV5-4,TRBD1,-
CASSWDVRSNEKLFF,TGTGCCAGCAGCTGGGACGTCCGGTCTAATGAAAAACTGTTTTTT,TRBJ1-4,TRBV7-8,-,-
CASSALSRLSNSPLHF,TGTGCCAGCAGCGCTCTCTCCAGGCTATCTAATTCACCCCTCCACTTT,TRBJ1-6,TRBV21-1,-,-
CASSLGGLSTDTQYF,TGCGCCAGCAGCTTGGGCGGCCTTAGCACAGATACGCAGTATTTT,TRBJ2-3,TRBV5-1,-,few